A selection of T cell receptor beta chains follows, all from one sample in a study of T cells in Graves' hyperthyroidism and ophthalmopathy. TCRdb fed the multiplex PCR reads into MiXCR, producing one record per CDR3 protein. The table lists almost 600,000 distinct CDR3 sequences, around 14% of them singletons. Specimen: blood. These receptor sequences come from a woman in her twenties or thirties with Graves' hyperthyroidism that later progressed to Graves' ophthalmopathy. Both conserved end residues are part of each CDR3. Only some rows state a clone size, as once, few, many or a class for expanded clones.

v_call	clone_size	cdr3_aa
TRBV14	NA	CASSRPGLFTDTQYF
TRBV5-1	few	CASSRAPGPNYGYTF
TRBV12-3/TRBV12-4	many	CASSFSGTNYGYTF
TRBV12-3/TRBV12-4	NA	CASSLEAGSSLFF
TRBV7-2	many	CASSLFNNEQFF
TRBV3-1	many	CASSQDGTAAYEQYF
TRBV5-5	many	CASNPGIAEIYNEQFF
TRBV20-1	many	CSATGQGARQPQHF
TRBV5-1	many	CASSTGGAGLYPELFF
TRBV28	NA	CASSTRGGEYNEQFF
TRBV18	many	CASSPPGLAADTQYF
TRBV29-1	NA	CSVKTAAPDTQYF
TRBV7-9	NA	CASSPGGRGPTNEKLFF
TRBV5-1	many	CASSGPLDEQFF
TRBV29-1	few	CSVEGLLVGSAKNIQYF
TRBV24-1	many	CATSDSTGLISGYTF
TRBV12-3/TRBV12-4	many	CASSFGQEDTQYF
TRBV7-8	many	CASSLAHGYTF
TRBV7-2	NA	CASSFGGPGGETQYF